Each of the 30 T cell receptor beta chains below was sequenced from the same sample in a study of blood T cell repertoires in COVID-19. TCRdb's copy holds only in-frame clones and misses some; the assay was immunoSEQ multiplex PCR. The table lists 95,000 to 150,000 clones, about 87% of them singletons. The sample was peripheral blood. The receptors here all came from a woman aged 70 to 79 with acute or convalescent COVID-19.

CDR3: CASRERTGDQPQHF. CDR3 bases: TGTGCCAGCAGAGAACGGACAGGGGATCAGCCCCAGCATTTT. The chain combines TRBV2 with TRBJ1-5, with 9 nucleotides matching TRBD1. CDR3 length equals 14 residues. Trimming took 6 bases from V and 5 from J; bases not matched to a gene: 5. Germline V gene data show CDR1 as SNHLY and CDR2 as FYNNEI.

J is TRBJ2-1 and V is TRBV6-5; TRBD2 matches at 8 bases. V was pared by 4 bases and J by 7 bases, with 3 bases of the junction left unmatched. This CDR3 has 13 residues. From germline, CDR1 is MNHEY and CDR2 SVGAGI. The CDR3 DNA follows: TGTGCCAGCAGTTCGAGCGGGGGTAATGAGCAGTTCTTC. Translated: CASSSSGGNEQFF.

V is TRBV7-2 and J is TRBJ2-2; the match to TRBD2 covers 14 bases. The CDR3 is 15 residues long. V lost 3 bases, J lost 9 bases, and 3 bases stayed unmatched. The germline CDR1 and CDR2 sequences are SGHTA and FQGNSA. CDR3 DNA: TGTGCCAGCAGCTTGGGACTAGCGGGGGCCCGGGAGCTGTTTTTT. Translating it yields CASSLGLAGARELFF.

The V gene is TRBV30, the J gene TRBJ2-7, with 10 bases lining up with TRBD1. Trimming removed 1 base from V and 3 bases from J; junction bases left unmatched: 3. Germline lookup yields CDR1 GTSNPN and CDR2 SVGIG (reference sequence). This CDR3 is built from 14 residues. CDR3 nucleotides: TGTGCCTGGAGTGCCGGGACAGGGGTCTACGAGCAGTACTTC. This codes for CAWSAGTGVYEQYF.

The V call is TRBV5-6, the J call TRBJ2-7; 9 nucleotides match TRBD2. The CDR3 runs to 18 residues. The ends lost 3 bases at V and 1 base at J; junction bases unmatched: 14. Germline values: CDR1 SGHDT, CDR2 YYEEEE. The CDR3 coding sequence is TGTGCCAGCAGCTCGCGTCCAAGAGCGGGGGGCCCTTCCTACGAGCAGTACTTC. Its protein product is CASSSRPRAGGPSYEQYF.

This chain joins TRBV27 and TRBJ2-3, with 9 bases matching TRBD2. V was pared by 1 base and J by 1 base, with 3 bases of the junction left unmatched. Germline V gene data show CDR1 as MNHEY and CDR2 as SMNVEV (reference sequence). The CDR3 length is 16 residues. The CDR3 bases are TGTGCCAGCAGTTTATTCGAGCGGGGGGGCACAGATACGCAGTATTTT. Protein: CASSLFERGGTDTQYF.

The chain uses TRBV5-1 and TRBJ2-3, with D unresolved. The CDR3 contains 13 residues. Germline loops: CDR1 SGHRS, CDR2 YFSETQ. The V gene lost 0 bases and the J gene lost 3 bases, with 5 bases spanning the gap. CDR3 bases: TGCGCCAGCAGCTTGGCCGGGACAGATACGCAGTATTTT. Protein sequence: CASSLAGTDTQYF.

The J gene is TRBJ1-6, the V gene TRBV30; D gene uncertain. Per germline, CDR1 GTSNPN and CDR2 SVGIG (reference sequence). V lost 1 base and J lost 12, with 10 bases in between. The CDR3 spans 12 residues. The CDR3 coding sequence is TGTGCCTGGAGTGGGGCCTTGGAACCCCTCCACTTT. Translated, it gives CAWSGALEPLHF.

This clone showed up just a few times. The rearrangement uses TRBV24-1 and TRBJ1-4, with a tentative D call TRBD1 (6 bases). Germline CDR1 reads KGHDR; CDR2 reads SFDVKD. Trimming took off 8 bases at V and 2 bases at J, with 14 bases between the two ends. CDR3 length: 15 amino acids. For the CDR3, the DNA is TGTGCCACCACGGGGGGGCGCGAGACTAATGAAAAACTGTTTTTT. This codes for CATTGGRETNEKLFF.

The J gene is TRBJ2-1, the V gene TRBV7-8, with 13 bases fitting TRBD2. V was clipped by 5 bases and J by 8 bases; unmatched bases: 3. The CDR3 is 14 amino acids. Germline loops: CDR1 SGHVS, CDR2 FQNEAQ. The CDR3 protein is CASSNGLAGDEQFF. The CDR3 coding sequence is TGTGCCAGCAGCAACGGACTAGCGGGGGATGAGCAGTTCTTC.

This clone was seen a single time. At one end the junction does not follow the germline gene, possibly because of a read error. This rearrangement joins TRBV9 to TRBJ1-4, with 12 bases fitting TRBD1. In germline, CDR1 is SGDLS, CDR2 YYNGEE. This CDR3 has 18 residues. The CDR3 region is CASGVSGTGGTLSEKLFF. CDR3 nucleotide sequence: TGTGCCAGCGGCGTATCCGGGACAGGGGGCACCCTCAGTGAAAAACTGTTTTTT.

The chain has TRBV6-5 and TRBJ2-7, with D possibly matching TRBD1 (6 bases). Trimming took off 5 bases at V and 4 bases at J, with 15 bases between the two ends. Germline lookup yields CDR1 MNHEY and CDR2 SVGAGI. CDR3 length: 14 amino acids. This chain's CDR3 is CASSTGIKVYEQYF. The CDR3 DNA reads TGTGCCAGCAGTACAGGGATAAAGGTTTACGAGCAGTACTTC.

The chain uses TRBV29-1 and TRBJ2-7; the match to TRBD2 covers 12 bases. The ends lost 5 bases at V and 4 bases at J; junction bases unmatched: 6. Germline V gene sequence: CDR1 SQVTM, CDR2 ANQGSEA. The CDR3 is 14 residues long. In DNA, the CDR3 is TGCAGCGTTACCGGACTAGCGGGGAGTTACGAGCAGTACTTC. Protein sequence: CSVTGLAGSYEQYF.

The sample holds one count of this clone. V usage is TRBV19 and J usage is TRBJ1-2; TRBD1 matches 11 bases. Germline V gene sequence: CDR1 LNHDA, CDR2 SQIVND (reference sequence). V lost 3 bases to trimming and J lost 6 bases; unmatched junction nucleotides: 0. The length of the CDR3 is 13 residues. CDR3 coding DNA: TGTGCCAGTAGTATGGGACAGGGGGATGGCTACACCTTC. Protein product: CASSMGQGDGYTF.

On this clone: The junction and the germline gene differ at one end; a read error may be behind it. This sequence joins TRBV5-1 and TRBJ2-7, with D tentatively TRBD1 (6 bases). The V gene's germline CDR1 is SGHRS and CDR2 YFSETQ. This CDR3 is built from 15 residues. The DNA for the CDR3 is TGCGCCAGCAGCCGAGATACAGGGCCCCCCTACGGGCAGTACTTC. Translation gives CASSRDTGPPYGQYF.

The rearrangement uses TRBV28 and TRBJ1-5; D not certain. CDR3 length: 13 amino acids. Trimming shortened V by 8 bases and J by 2 bases, and 10 bases separated the two germline ends. CDR1 MDHEN and CDR2 SYDVKM come from the germline V gene. The CDR3 DNA follows: TGTGCCAGCGACCCCGGGGGCAATCAGCCCCAGCATTTT. Translating gives CASDPGGNQPQHF.

The chain is built from TRBV21-1 and TRBJ2-5; the table names TRBD2, a call not compared with the DNA. TRBV21-1 corresponds to a pseudogene. The CDR3 is made up of 10 amino acids. The DNA for the CDR3 is TGTGCCAGGATTAGAGAGACCCAGTACTTC. Translating it yields CARIRETQYF.

This clone was observed once. Germline and junction disagree at one end, which may indicate a read error. This sequence joins TRBV2 and TRBJ2-5; the match to TRBD2 covers 15 bases. Germline CDR1 is SNHLY and CDR2 is FYNNEI. The CDR3 length is 20 residues. The CDR3, as DNA: TGTGCCAGCAGTCCGGGACTAGCGGGGGGCCGTGCAGCGGCACAAGCGACCCAGTACTTC. Its protein is CASSPGLAGGRAAAQATQYF.

V and J are TRBV28 and TRBJ2-3; D unclear. V gave up 1 base and J gave up 3 bases, with 11 bases separating them. Germline-derived CDR1 and CDR2 are MDHEN and SYDVKM. The CDR3 runs 15 residues. Here the CDR3 DNA reads TGTGCCAGCAGTTTATTAGCCTCCTGGACAGATACGCAGTATTTT. Translated, it gives CASSLLASWTDTQYF.

The rearrangement joins TRBV27 to TRBJ1-5; tentative D call: TRBD1 (5 bases). V was pared by 11 bases and J by 0 bases, with 8 bases between. The CDR3 loop spans 12 amino acids. Germline CDR1 is MNHEY and CDR2 is SMNVEV (reference sequence). The chain's CDR3 is CAQGYSNQPQHF. In DNA form, the CDR3 reads TGTGCCCAGGGTTATAGCAATCAGCCCCAGCATTTT.

This chain uses TRBV5-8 with TRBJ1-4, with 7 bases that match TRBD1. The CDR3 has 14 amino acids. CDR1 and CDR2 (germline): SGHTS, YDEGEE. The ends lost 3 bases at V and 7 bases at J; junction bases unmatched: 6. The CDR3 loop is CASSSKYRGEKLFF. As DNA, the CDR3 is TGTGCCAGCAGCTCAAAATACAGGGGTGAAAAACTGTTTTTT.

The V gene is TRBV5-1, the J gene TRBJ2-2; tentatively, D is TRBD1 (5 bases). With 4 bases removed from V and 2 bases from J, the gap between germline ends came to 12 bases. The germline V gene has CDR1 SGHRS and CDR2 YFSETQ. CDR3 size: 15 residues. CDR3 nucleotides: TGCGCCAGCAGCCCCACAGGAGACAACACCGGGGAGCTGTTTTTT. It codes for CASSPTGDNTGELFF.

V usage is TRBV3-1 (or the pseudogene TRBV3-2) and J usage is TRBJ1-2, with D tentatively TRBD1 (6 bases). Germline V lookup: CDR1 LGHDT, CDR2 YNNKEL (reference sequence). The CDR3 sequence is 15 residues long. Trimming removed 4 bases from V and 8 bases from J, with 20 bases in between. CDR3 sequence: CASSLGTTRGSGYTF. The DNA for the CDR3 is TGTGCCAGCAGCCTGGGGACAACCCGAGGATCCGGCTACACCTTC.

The chain recombines TRBV5-1 with TRBJ2-3; 7 nucleotides match TRBD2. The CDR3 runs to 16 residues. Trimming cost V 4 bases and J 3 bases; bases outside gene matches: 11. Germline CDR1 SGHRS, CDR2 YFSETQ. The CDR3 DNA sequence: TGCGCCAGCAGCCCCCGTTCGGGGGGACCAACAGATACGCAGTATTTT. Amino acid sequence: CASSPRSGGPTDTQYF.

This chain connects TRBV23-1 to TRBJ1-2, with a possible D match to TRBD1 (6 bases). TRBV23-1 is an ORF; its function is uncertain. This CDR3 has 14 amino acids. The V end lost 2 bases, the J end lost 8 bases, and 15 bases lay between the germline ends. The CDR3 sequence: CASSQRQGHRGYTF. The CDR3 nucleotides are TGCGCCAGCAGTCAACGGCAGGGGCATCGGGGCTACACCTTC.

The chain links TRBV12-5 to TRBJ1-5; 12 bases are shared with TRBD1. This CDR3 is 15 amino acids long. In germline, CDR1 is LGHNT, CDR2 FRNRAP. The V and J ends lost 7 bases and 6 bases, in that order; junction bases with no gene match: 7. CDR3 residues: CASVAGTGGVQPQHF. CDR3 coding DNA: TGTGCTAGTGTCGCCGGGACAGGGGGCGTTCAGCCCCAGCATTTT.

This sequence joins TRBV30 and TRBJ2-5, with D possibly matching TRBD2 (7 bases). CDR3 length: 13 amino acids. Germline CDR1 reads GTSNPN; CDR2 reads SVGIG (reference sequence). With 5 bases removed from V and 5 bases from J, the gap between germline ends came to 15 bases. Here the CDR3 DNA reads TGTGCCTGGCGGAGAAGGGGGGGGGAGACCCAGTACTTC. This codes for CAWRRRGGETQYF.

The gene calls are TRBV21-1 and TRBJ1-1; the table's D call TRBD1 went unverified against the DNA. TRBV21-1 is tagged as a pseudogene. There are 12 residues in the CDR3. The DNA of the CDR3 is TGTGCCACCCTTAGACAGGGCGCTGAAGCTTTCTTT. This codes for CATLRQGAEAFF.

In this sample, this clone turned up once. The V and J genes are TRBV7-8 and TRBJ2-2; the match to TRBD1 covers 7 bases. Germline V CDR1 and CDR2: SGHVS, FQNEAQ. CDR3 length: 13 residues. After removal of 4 bases from V and 4 bases from J, the junction contained 0 bases not matched to a gene. The CDR3 is CASSWDSTGELFF. CDR3 coding DNA: TGTGCCAGCAGCTGGGACAGCACCGGGGAGCTGTTTTTT.

The chain links TRBV5-1 to TRBJ2-5, with D perhaps TRBD2 (5 bases). Trimming left V 1 base short and J 1 base short, with 8 bases between. Germline V CDR1 and CDR2: SGHRS, YFSETQ. The CDR3 runs to 14 residues. The CDR3 DNA follows: TGCGCCAGCAGCTTGTCGGGGTCCCAAGAGACCCAGTACTTC. As protein: CASSLSGSQETQYF.